A selection of T cell receptor beta chains follows, all from one sample in a study of blood T cell repertoires in COVID-19. The data were produced by immunoSEQ multiplex PCR, yet TCRdb's version contains in-frame clones alone and is incomplete. Altogether 210,000 or so clones are present, about 90% being singletons, with the ten largest covering more than 0.95%. The sample was peripheral blood. The receptors were sampled from a man under 40 with acute or convalescent COVID-19. CDR3s include the opening cysteine and the closing phenylalanine or tryptophan. The D gene is left open where the match is weak. Rows give clone size only sometimes, using once, few, many, or a class for an expanded clone.

v_call	j_call	d_call	clone_size	cdr3_nt	cdr3_aa
TRBV7-7	TRBJ2-7	TRBD1	NA	TGTGCTAGCAGCCAAAACAGGGGCCACGAGCAGTACTTC	CASSQNRGHEQYF
TRBV3-1/TRBV3-2	TRBJ2-7	NA	NA	TGTGCCAGCAGCCTCCGGGCAACTAGTTCCGAGCAGTACTTC	CASSLRATSSEQYF
TRBV5-1	TRBJ1-6	NA	NA	TGCGCCAGCAGCTTGGGGACCAACGAGGGATCACCCCTCCACTTT	CASSLGTNEGSPLHF
TRBV18	TRBJ2-2	NA	NA	TGTGCCAGCTCACCACCCTCAGGGGCGGACACCGGGGAGCTGTTTTTT	CASSPPSGADTGELFF
TRBV28	TRBJ1-4	NA	NA	TGTGCCAGCAGCCGGCTACCGGGAGGGGAAAAACTGTTTTTT	CASSRLPGGEKLFF
TRBV5-4	TRBJ2-6	NA	NA	TGTGCCAGCAGCCCGGGACTTCCTGGGGCCAACGTCCTGACTTTC	CASSPGLPGANVLTF
TRBV3-1/TRBV3-2	TRBJ1-1	TRBD1	NA	TGTGCCAGCAGCCGCCAACTCAGGGGGCGATTCCCTGAAGCTTTCTTT	CASSRQLRGRFPEAFF
TRBV19	TRBJ2-7	TRBD2	once	TGTCTCTACACTCCGCGGGGGATCTGGTACGAGCAGTACTTC	CLYTPRGIWYEQYF
TRBV7-9	TRBJ2-2	TRBD1	NA	TGTGCCAGCAGCTTAGGGGCCGGGACAGCCACCGGGGAGCTGTTTTTT	CASSLGAGTATGELFF
TRBV4-1	TRBJ1-1	NA	few	TGCGCCAGCAGCCAAGAGGGGGGGCCCTTCCTCATGAACACTGAAGCTTTCTTT	CASSQEGGPFLMNTEAFF
TRBV7-9	TRBJ2-7	TRBD1	NA	TGTGCCAGCGGATATTCAGGGGGCTGGGGAGAGCAGTACTTC	CASGYSGGWGEQYF
TRBV12-5	TRBJ2-1	TRBD1	NA	TGTGCTAGTGGGACAGGGGGCCGAAGTTTAGGATACAATGAGCAGTTCTTC	CASGTGGRSLGYNEQFF
TRBV18	TRBJ1-5	NA	once	TGTGCCAGCTCACCATTGAGGGTAGGGAGCAATCAGCCCCAGCATTTT	CASSPLRVGSNQPQHF
TRBV6-1	TRBJ1-6	NA	NA	TGTGCCAGCAGTGAAGGGTTAAGCAATTCACCCCTCCACTTT	CASSEGLSNSPLHF
TRBV10-1	TRBJ2-1	TRBD2	NA	TGCGCCAGCAGCTACGGGACTAGTTTCAATGAGCAGTTCTTC	CASSYGTSFNEQFF
TRBV28	TRBJ2-3	NA	NA	TGTGCCAGCAGTCTCCCCCCTCCAGGGGCAGATACGCAGTATTTT	CASSLPPPGADTQYF
TRBV19	TRBJ2-4	NA	NA	TGTGCCAGTAGTCCGTACGGGAACATTCAGTACTTC	CASSPYGNIQYF
TRBV11-2	TRBJ2-2	TRBD2	NA	TGTGCCAGCAGCTACTCGGGGGGCACCGGGGAGCTGTTTTTT	CASSYSGGTGELFF
TRBV28	TRBJ2-7	TRBD1	NA	TGTGCCAGCAGTTCGGGACAGGGGTTCTACGAGCAGTACTTC	CASSSGQGFYEQYF
TRBV12-5	TRBJ2-6	TRBD1	NA	TGTGCTAGTGGTATCCGGCCGGGGGACAGGGCATGCTCTGGGGCCAACGTCCTGACTTTC	CASGIRPGDRACSGANVLTF
TRBV24-1	TRBJ2-2	NA	NA	TGTGCCACCAGTGATTTGATTCTCCCCGGGATAGGGGAGCTGTTTTTT	CATSDLILPGIGELFF
TRBV4-1	TRBJ1-2	NA	NA	TGCGCCAGCAGCCGGGGGGACCTCAAAGAGAACTATGGCTACACCTTC	CASSRGDLKENYGYTF
TRBV6-5	TRBJ1-3	NA	NA	TGTGCCAGCAGAGACTCAGGGCAGGGGTTTTACACCATATATTTT	CASRDSGQGFYTIYF
TRBV11-2	TRBJ2-7	NA	once	TGTGCCAGCAGCTCCTCTTTGGAGAGCTCCTACGAGCAGTACTTC	CASSSSLESSYEQYF
TRBV7-9	TRBJ1-3	TRBD1	NA	TGTGCCAGCAGCTCCACACATCGAGGGGGCGCTGGAAACACCATATATTTT	CASSSTHRGGAGNTIYF
TRBV10-1	TRBJ2-7	NA	NA	TGCGCCAGCAGCAACAGGGTATCCTACGAGCAGTACTTC	CASSNRVSYEQYF
TRBV7-3	TRBJ2-2	TRBD1	NA	TGTGCCAGCAGCTTAGGGCCACAGGGGTACGGGTACGGGGAGCTGTTTTTT	CASSLGPQGYGYGELFF